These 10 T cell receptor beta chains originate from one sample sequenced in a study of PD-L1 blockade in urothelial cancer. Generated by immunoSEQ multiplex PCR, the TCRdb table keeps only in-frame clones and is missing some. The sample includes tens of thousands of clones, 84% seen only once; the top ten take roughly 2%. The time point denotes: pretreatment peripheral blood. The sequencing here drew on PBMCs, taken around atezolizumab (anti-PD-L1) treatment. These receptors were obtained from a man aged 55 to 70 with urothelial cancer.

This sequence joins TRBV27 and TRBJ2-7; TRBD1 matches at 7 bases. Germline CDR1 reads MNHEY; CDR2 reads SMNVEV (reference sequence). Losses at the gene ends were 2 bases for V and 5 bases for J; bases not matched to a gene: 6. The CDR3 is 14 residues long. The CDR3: CASSLIGGKNEQYF. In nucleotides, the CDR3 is TGTGCCAGCAGTTTAATAGGGGGCAAGAACGAGCAGTACTTC.

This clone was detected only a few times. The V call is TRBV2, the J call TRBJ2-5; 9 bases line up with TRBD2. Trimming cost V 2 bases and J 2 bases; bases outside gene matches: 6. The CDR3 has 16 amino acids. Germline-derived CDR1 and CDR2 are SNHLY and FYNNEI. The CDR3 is CASSEWLAGAQETQYF. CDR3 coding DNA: TGTGCCAGCAGTGAATGGTTAGCGGGAGCACAAGAGACCCAGTACTTC. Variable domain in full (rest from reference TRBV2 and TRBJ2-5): EPEVTQTPSHQVTQMGQEVILRCVPISNHLYFYWYRQILGQKVEFLVSFYNNEISEKSEIFDDQFSVERPDGSNFTLKIRSTKLEDSAMYFCASSEWLAGAQETQYFGPGTRLLVL.

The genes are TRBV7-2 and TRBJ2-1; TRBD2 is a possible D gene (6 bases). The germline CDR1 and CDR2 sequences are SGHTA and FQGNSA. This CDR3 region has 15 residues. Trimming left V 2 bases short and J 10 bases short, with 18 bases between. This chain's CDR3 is CASSLTGATTQEQFF. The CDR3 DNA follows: TGTGCCAGCAGCTTAACGGGAGCGACCACTCAGGAGCAGTTCTTC.

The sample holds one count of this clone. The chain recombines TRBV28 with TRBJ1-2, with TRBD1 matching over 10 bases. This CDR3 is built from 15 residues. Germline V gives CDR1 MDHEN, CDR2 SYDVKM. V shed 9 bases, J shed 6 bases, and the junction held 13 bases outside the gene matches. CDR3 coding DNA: TGTGCCAGTTCTACGACAGGGGGCCCCTCGGATGGCTACACCTTC. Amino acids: CASSTTGGPSDGYTF.

The CDR3 coding sequence is TGTGCCAGCAACCGACAGGGGCCCACCTACGAGCAGTACTTC. Amino acids: CASNRQGPTYEQYF. This chain uses TRBV14 with TRBJ2-7, with 8 positions matching TRBD1. Trimming took 7 bases from V and 2 from J; bases not matched to a gene: 7. The CDR3 totals 14 residues. In germline, CDR1 is SGHDN, CDR2 FVKESK.

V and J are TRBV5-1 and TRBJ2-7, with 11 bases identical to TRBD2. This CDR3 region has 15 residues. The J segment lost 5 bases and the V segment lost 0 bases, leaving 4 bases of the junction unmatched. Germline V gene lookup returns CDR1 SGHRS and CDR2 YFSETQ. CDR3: CASSLVLAGGHEQYF. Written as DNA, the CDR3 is TGCGCCAGCAGCTTGGTGCTAGCGGGAGGTCACGAGCAGTACTTC.

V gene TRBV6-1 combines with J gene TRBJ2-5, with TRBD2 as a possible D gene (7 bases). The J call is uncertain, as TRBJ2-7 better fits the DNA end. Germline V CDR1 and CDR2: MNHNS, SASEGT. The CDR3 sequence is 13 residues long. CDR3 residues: CAVGRGGSYEQYF. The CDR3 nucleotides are TGTGCCGTCGGTAGGGGGGGCTCCTACGAGCAGTACTTC.

Written as DNA, the CDR3 is TGCAGCGTCGGACGGGACAGGGGAGGTGAAGCTTTCTTT. Translation gives CSVGRDRGGEAFF. The chain uses TRBV29-1 and TRBJ1-1; the match to TRBD1 covers 10 bases. V was pared by 6 bases and J by 7 bases, with 8 bases of the junction left unmatched. Germline CDR1 reads SQVTM; CDR2 reads ANQGSEA. The CDR3 is made up of 13 amino acids.

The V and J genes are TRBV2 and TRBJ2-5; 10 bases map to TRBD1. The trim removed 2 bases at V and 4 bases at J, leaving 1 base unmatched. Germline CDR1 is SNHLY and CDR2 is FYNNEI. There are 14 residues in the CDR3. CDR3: CASSERQGAETQYF. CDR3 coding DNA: TGTGCCAGCAGTGAAAGACAGGGGGCAGAGACCCAGTACTTC.

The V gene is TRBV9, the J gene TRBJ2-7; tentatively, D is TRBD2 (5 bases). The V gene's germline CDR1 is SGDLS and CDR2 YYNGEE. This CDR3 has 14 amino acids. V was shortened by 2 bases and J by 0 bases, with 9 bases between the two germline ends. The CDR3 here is CASSVADFSYEQYF. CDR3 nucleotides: TGTGCCAGCAGCGTGGCGGACTTCTCCTACGAGCAGTACTTC.